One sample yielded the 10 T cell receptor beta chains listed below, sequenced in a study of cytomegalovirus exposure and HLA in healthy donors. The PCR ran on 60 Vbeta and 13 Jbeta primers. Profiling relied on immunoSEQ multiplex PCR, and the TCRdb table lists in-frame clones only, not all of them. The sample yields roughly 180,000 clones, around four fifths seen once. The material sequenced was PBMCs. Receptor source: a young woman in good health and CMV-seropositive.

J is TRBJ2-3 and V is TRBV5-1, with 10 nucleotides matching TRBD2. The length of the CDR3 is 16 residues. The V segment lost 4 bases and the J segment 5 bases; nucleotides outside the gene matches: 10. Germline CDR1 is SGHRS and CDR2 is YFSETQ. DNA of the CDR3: TGCGCCAGCAGCCCTGGACTAGCGGAGCTAGGAGATACGCAGTATTTT. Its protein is CASSPGLAELGDTQYF.

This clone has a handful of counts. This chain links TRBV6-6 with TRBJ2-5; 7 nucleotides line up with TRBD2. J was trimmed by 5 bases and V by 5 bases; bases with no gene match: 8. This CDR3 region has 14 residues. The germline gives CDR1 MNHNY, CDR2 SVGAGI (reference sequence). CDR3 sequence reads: CASSLAADGETQYF. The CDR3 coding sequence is TGTGCCAGCAGTCTAGCGGCCGATGGGGAGACCCAGTACTTC.

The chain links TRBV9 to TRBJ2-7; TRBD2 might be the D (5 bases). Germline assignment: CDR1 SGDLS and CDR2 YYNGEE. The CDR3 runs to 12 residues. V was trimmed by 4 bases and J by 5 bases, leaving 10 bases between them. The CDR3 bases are TGTGCCAGCAGCTTAGTCGGGGACGAGCAGTACTTC. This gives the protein CASSLVGDEQYF.

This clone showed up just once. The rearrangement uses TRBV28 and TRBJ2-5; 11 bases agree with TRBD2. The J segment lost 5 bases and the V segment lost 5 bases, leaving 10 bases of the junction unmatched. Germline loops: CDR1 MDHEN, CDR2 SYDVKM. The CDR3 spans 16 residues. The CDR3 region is CASSTPWLAGGETQYF. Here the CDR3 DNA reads TGTGCCAGCAGTACCCCCTGGCTAGCGGGAGGTGAGACCCAGTACTTC.

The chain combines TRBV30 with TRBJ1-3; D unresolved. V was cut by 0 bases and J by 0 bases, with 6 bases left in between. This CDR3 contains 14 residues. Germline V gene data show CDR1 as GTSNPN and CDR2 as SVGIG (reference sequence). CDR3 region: CAWSVGSSGNTIYF. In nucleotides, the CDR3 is TGTGCCTGGAGTGTGGGCAGCTCTGGAAACACCATATATTTT.

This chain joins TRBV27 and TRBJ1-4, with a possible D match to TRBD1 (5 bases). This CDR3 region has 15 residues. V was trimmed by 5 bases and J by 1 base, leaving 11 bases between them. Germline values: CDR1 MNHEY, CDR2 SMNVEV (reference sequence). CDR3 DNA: TGTGCCAGCAGTCCCCGTAGGGGAACTAATGAAAAACTGTTTTTT. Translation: CASSPRRGTNEKLFF.

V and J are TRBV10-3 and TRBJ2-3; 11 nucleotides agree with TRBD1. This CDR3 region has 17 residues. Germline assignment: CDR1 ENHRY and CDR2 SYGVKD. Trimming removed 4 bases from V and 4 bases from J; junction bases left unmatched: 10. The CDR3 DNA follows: TGTGCCATCAGTGTCCCGAGGGAGGGACAGGGGGCAGATACGCAGTATTTT. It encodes CAISVPREGQGADTQYF.

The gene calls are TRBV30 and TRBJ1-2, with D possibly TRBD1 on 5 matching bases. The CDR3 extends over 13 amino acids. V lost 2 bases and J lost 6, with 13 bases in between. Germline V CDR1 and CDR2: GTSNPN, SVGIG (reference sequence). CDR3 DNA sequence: TGTGCCTGGAGTCCGGGACTGGACCATGGCTACACCTTC. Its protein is CAWSPGLDHGYTF.

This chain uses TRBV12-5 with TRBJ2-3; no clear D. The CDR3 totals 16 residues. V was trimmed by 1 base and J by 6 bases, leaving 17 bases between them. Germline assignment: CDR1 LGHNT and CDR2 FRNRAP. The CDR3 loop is CASGLGLVAPMDTQYF. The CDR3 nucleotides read TGTGCTAGTGGTTTGGGGCTAGTGGCGCCCATGGATACGCAGTATTTT.

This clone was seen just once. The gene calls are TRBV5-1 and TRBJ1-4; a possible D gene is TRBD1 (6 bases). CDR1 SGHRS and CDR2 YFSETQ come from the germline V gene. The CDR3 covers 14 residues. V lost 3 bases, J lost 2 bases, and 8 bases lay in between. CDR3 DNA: TGCGCCAGCAGCTGGGGGGGCACTAATGAAAAACTGTTTTTT. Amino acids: CASSWGGTNEKLFF.